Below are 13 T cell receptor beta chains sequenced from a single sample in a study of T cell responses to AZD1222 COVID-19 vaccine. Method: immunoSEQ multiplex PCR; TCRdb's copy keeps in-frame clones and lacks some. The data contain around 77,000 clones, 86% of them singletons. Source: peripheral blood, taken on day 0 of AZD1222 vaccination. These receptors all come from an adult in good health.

The CDR3, as DNA: TGTGCCAGCAGCCAAAGGGGTGGAAGTAATTCACCCCTCCACTTT. As protein: CASSQRGGSNSPLHF. The V gene is TRBV3-1 (or the pseudogene TRBV3-2), the J gene TRBJ1-6; D is perhaps TRBD1 (5 bases). Germline V gene sequence: CDR1 LGHDT, CDR2 YNNKEL (reference sequence). The V end was cut by 2 bases, the J end by 6 bases, with 11 bases between. The CDR3 contains 15 residues.

CDR3 DNA sequence: TGTGCCACCAGCAGAGCGACGGGCGGCGAGCAGTACTTC. It yields the protein CATSRATGGEQYF. The genes are TRBV15 and TRBJ2-7; D unresolved. The CDR3 is 13 amino acids. Per germline, CDR1 LNHNV and CDR2 YYDKDF (reference sequence). Trimming took off 1 base at V and 6 bases at J, with 10 bases between the two ends.

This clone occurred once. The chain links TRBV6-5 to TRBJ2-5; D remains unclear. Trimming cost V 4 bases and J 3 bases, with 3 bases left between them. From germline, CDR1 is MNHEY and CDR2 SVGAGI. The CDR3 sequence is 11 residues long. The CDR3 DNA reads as TGTGCCAGCAGTTTTAAAGAGACCCAGTACTTC. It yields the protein CASSFKETQYF.

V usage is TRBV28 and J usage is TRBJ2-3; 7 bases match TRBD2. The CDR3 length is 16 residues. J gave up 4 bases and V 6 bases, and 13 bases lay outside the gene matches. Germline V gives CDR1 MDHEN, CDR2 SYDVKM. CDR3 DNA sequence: TGTGCCAGCAGCGGACCGGCTAGCGGCCACCCAGATACGCAGTATTTT. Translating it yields CASSGPASGHPDTQYF.

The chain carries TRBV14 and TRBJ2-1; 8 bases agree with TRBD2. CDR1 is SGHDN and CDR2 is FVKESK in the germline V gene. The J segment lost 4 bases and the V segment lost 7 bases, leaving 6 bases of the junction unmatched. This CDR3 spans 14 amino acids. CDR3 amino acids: CASTTGGGYNEQFF. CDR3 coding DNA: TGTGCCAGCACCACCGGGGGGGGGTACAATGAGCAGTTCTTC. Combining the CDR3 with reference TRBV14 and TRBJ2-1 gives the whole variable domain EAGVTQFPSHSVIEKGQTVTLRCDPISGHDNLYWYRRVMGKEIKFLLHFVKESKQDESGMPNNRFLAERTGGTYSTLKVQPAELEDSGVYFCASTTGGGYNEQFFGPGTRLTVL.

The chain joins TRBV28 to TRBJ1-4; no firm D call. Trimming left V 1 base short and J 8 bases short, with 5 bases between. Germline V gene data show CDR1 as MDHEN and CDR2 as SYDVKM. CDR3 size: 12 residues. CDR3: CASSLLGEKLFF. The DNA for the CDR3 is TGTGCCAGCAGTTTATTGGGCGAAAAACTGTTTTTT.

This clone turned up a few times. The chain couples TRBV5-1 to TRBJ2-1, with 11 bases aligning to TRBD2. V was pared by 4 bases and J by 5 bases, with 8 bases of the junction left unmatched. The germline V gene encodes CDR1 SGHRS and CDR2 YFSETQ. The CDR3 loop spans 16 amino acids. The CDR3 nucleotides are TGCGCCAGCAGCACCCGCCTAGCGGGAGGCAACAATGAGCAGTTCTTC. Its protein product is CASSTRLAGGNNEQFF.

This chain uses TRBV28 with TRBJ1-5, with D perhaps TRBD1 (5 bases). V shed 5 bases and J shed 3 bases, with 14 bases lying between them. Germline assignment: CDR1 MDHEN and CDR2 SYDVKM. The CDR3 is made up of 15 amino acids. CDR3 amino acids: CASSRFGADNQPQHF. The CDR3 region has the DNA TGTGCCAGCAGTCGGTTCGGGGCAGACAATCAGCCCCAGCATTTT.

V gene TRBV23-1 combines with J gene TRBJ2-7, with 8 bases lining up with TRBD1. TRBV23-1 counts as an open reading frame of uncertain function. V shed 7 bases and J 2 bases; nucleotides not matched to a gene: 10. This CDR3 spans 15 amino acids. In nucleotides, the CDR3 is TGCGCCAGCATTCGACAGGGGCTATTTACCTACGAGCAGTACTTC. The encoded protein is CASIRQGLFTYEQYF.

Written as DNA, the CDR3 is TGTGCCAGCAGTTTAGGGGGATTGGACACTAATGAAAAACTGTTTTTT. This codes for CASSLGGLDTNEKLFF. V usage is TRBV28 and J usage is TRBJ1-4, with D perhaps TRBD1 (5 bases). V lost 2 bases and J lost 2, with 12 bases in between. CDR1 MDHEN and CDR2 SYDVKM come from the germline V gene. The CDR3 extends over 16 amino acids. The full variable domain, with the rest looked up from reference TRBV28 and TRBJ1-4, is DVKVTQSSRYLVKRTGEKVFLECVQDMDHENMFWYRQDPGLGLRLIYFSYDVKMKEKGDIPEGYSVSREKKERFSLILESASTNQTSMYLCASSLGGLDTNEKLFFGSGTQLSVL.

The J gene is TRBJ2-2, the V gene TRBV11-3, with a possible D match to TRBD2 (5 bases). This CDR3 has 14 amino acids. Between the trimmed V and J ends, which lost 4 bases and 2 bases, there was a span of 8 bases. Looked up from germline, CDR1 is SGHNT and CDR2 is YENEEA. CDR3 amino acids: CASSSGINTGELFF. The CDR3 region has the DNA TGTGCCAGCAGCTCCGGGATAAACACCGGGGAGCTGTTTTTT.

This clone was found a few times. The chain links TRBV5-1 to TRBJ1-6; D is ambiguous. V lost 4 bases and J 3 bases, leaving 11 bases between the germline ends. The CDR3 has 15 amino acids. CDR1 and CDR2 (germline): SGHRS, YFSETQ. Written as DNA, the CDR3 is TGCGCCAGCAGCCCGGAGACTGACTATAATTCACCCCTCCACTTT. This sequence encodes CASSPETDYNSPLHF.

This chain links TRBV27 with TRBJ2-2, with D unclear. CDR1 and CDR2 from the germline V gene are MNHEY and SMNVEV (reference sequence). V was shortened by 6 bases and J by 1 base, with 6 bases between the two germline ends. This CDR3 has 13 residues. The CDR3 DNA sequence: TGTGCCAGCAGGAACAGGAACACCGGGGAGCTGTTTTTT. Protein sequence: CASRNRNTGELFF.